These 7 T cell receptor beta chains were all obtained from the same sample, sequenced in a study of PD-L1 blockade in urothelial cancer. TCRdb keeps only in-frame clones here, not all; method: immunoSEQ multiplex PCR. The sample yields about 130,000 clones, around 85% seen once. Time point indicated: pretreatment peripheral blood. The sample here was PBMCs, taken around atezolizumab (anti-PD-L1) treatment. The receptors come from a man aged 50-59 years with urothelial cancer.

The chain joins TRBV2 to TRBJ1-5; D possibly corresponds to TRBD1 (5 bases). The CDR3 is made up of 13 amino acids. V dropped 2 bases and J dropped 11 bases, with 13 bases sitting between them. CDR1 and CDR2 from the germline V gene are SNHLY and FYNNEI. Written as DNA, the CDR3 is TGTGCCAGCAGTGAAAGGGGTCCCTCGGCCCAGCATTTT. Residues: CASSERGPSAQHF.

The chain couples TRBV15 to TRBJ2-7; D is possibly TRBD1 (5 bases). The CDR3 sequence is 15 residues long. V was trimmed by 0 bases and J by 3 bases, leaving 12 bases between them. Per the germline V gene, CDR1 is LNHNV and CDR2 is YYDKDF (reference sequence). The CDR3 protein is CATSREPTAYYEQYF. The CDR3 DNA reads TGTGCCACCAGCAGAGAACCGACAGCCTACTACGAGCAGTACTTC.

J is TRBJ1-6 and V is TRBV2; D call uncertain. This CDR3 region has 14 residues. Germline V gene sequence: CDR1 SNHLY, CDR2 FYNNEI. The germline V and J ends were trimmed by 4 bases and 13 bases, with 17 bases remaining between them. CDR3 protein: CASSAGRTSYPLHF. CDR3 coding DNA: TGTGCCAGCAGTGCGGGCAGGACTTCGTACCCCCTCCACTTT.

CDR3 DNA sequence: TGTGCCAGCAGCCCTTGGACTAGCGGGTCCGCAGAGGACATTCAGTACTTC. Translated: CASSPWTSGSAEDIQYF. V is TRBV14 and J is TRBJ2-4; TRBD2 aligns across 11 bases. CDR1 is SGHDN, CDR2 FVKESK, per germline. V was clipped by 4 bases and J by 8 bases; unmatched bases: 13. The CDR3 runs 17 residues.

The chain employs TRBV27 and TRBJ2-3; D might be TRBD2 (5 bases). The germline V gene encodes CDR1 MNHEY and CDR2 SMNVEV (reference sequence). Trimming cost V 5 bases and J 2 bases, with 23 bases left between them. The CDR3 runs 18 residues. CDR3 loop: CASSTIRGSSSNTDTQYF. CDR3 sequence (DNA): TGTGCCAGCAGTACGATACGCGGGTCCTCCTCAAACACAGATACGCAGTATTTT.

The chain combines TRBV10-2 with TRBJ2-2, with unresolved D. V lost 7 bases and J lost 5, with 26 bases in between. The germline CDR1 and CDR2 sequences are WSHSY and SAAADI. CDR3 length: 18 amino acids. The CDR3 region is CASTYSGFLLGDTGELFF. The CDR3 DNA sequence: TGCGCCAGCACATATTCTGGTTTTCTCCTAGGAGATACCGGGGAGCTGTTTTTT.

The rearrangement links TRBV30 to TRBJ1-6; D not certain. The CDR3 loop spans 14 amino acids. V was trimmed by 6 bases and J by 10 bases, leaving 19 bases between them. The germline V gene has CDR1 GTSNPN and CDR2 SVGIG (reference sequence). CDR3 sequence reads: CACLTGGLRSPLHF. CDR3 nucleotides: TGTGCCTGCCTAACGGGTGGTCTGAGATCACCCCTCCACTTT. Based on the CDR3 plus reference TRBV30 and TRBJ1-6, the full variable domain is SQTIHQWPATLVQPVGSPLSLECTVEGTSNPNLYWYRQAAGRGLQLLFYSVGIGQISSEVPQNLSASRPQDRQFILSSKKLLLSDSGFYLCACLTGGLRSPLHFGNGTRLTVT.